This T cell receptor (beta chain) is from a study of early T cells in non-severe SARS-CoV-2 infection. Looking at the study overall: With bulk RNA from unsorted whole blood as input, sequencing yielded unpaired chains. Whole-study results and caveats: VDJdb matching skewed toward anti-spike CD8 responses, missing private and CD4 specificities.

The CDR3 is 15 residues long. Germline V gives CDR1 MNHEY, CDR2 SVGAGI. With 0 bases removed from V and 0 bases from J, the gap between germline ends came to 6 bases. This clonotype occurred a few times. Its matching antigen is unknown. TCRdb used MiXCR to reprocess the 5' RACE reads, holding one entry per CDR3 protein. Found here are 75,000 to 80,000 distinct CDR3 sequences, about 11% of them singletons; the top ten hold around 12%. This sample comprised whole blood, obtained at baseline. The sequence was collected from an adult who was a healthcare worker with PCR-confirmed SARS-CoV-2 infection or an uninfected control (not recorded which). The gene calls are TRBV6-5 and TRBJ1-5; no firm D call. The CDR3 DNA sequence: TGTGCCAGCAGTTACTCCGGCAGTAGCAATCAGCCCCAGCATTTT. It translates to CASSYSGSSNQPQHF.